Shown below are 8 T cell receptor beta chains from a single sample sequenced in a study of cytomegalovirus exposure and HLA in healthy donors. It was with 60 Vbeta and 13 Jbeta primers that the PCR ran. Produced via immunoSEQ multiplex PCR; TCRdb's table is partial and in-frame only. The sample includes under 100,000 clones, 63% of them seen just once. What was sequenced was PBMCs. The receptors come from a woman in her thirties or forties in good health and CMV-seropositive.

This chain links TRBV30 with TRBJ1-2, with D possibly matching TRBD1 (6 bases). Trimming took 7 bases from V and 4 from J, leaving 16 bases between them. The CDR3 has 13 amino acids. Germline V gene lookup returns CDR1 GTSNPN and CDR2 SVGIG (reference sequence). CDR3 coding DNA: TGTGCCTTCGGACAGCACCCGACCTATGGCTACACCTTC. Protein sequence: CAFGQHPTYGYTF.

The J gene is TRBJ1-1, the V gene TRBV19; 8 bases agree with TRBD1. Germline V gene sequence: CDR1 LNHDA, CDR2 SQIVND (reference sequence). J was trimmed by 4 bases and V by 2 bases; bases with no gene match: 6. This CDR3 spans 15 amino acids. Written as DNA, the CDR3 is TGTGCCAGTAGTATAAGTTGGACAGGGCCCACTGAAGCTTTCTTT. It codes for CASSISWTGPTEAFF.

The chain has TRBV27 and TRBJ2-7, with no clear D. The length of the CDR3 is 14 residues. Germline values: CDR1 MNHEY, CDR2 SMNVEV (reference sequence). Trimming removed 3 bases at V and 0 bases at J, with 9 bases between. The DNA of the CDR3 is TGTGCCAGCAGTTTTGGGCTCCACTCCTACGAGCAGTACTTC. Translating gives CASSFGLHSYEQYF.

The chain has TRBV6-5 and TRBJ1-1; tentatively, D is TRBD1 (5 bases). Trimming took 10 bases from V and 0 from J, leaving 15 bases between them. Looked up from germline, CDR1 is MNHEY and CDR2 is SVGAGI. The CDR3 is made up of 14 amino acids. CDR3 amino acids: CATATGGLNTEAFF. Written as DNA, the CDR3 is TGTGCCACCGCCACGGGGGGATTGAACACTGAAGCTTTCTTT.

The chain is built from TRBV11-2 and TRBJ2-1; TRBD2 aligns across 10 bases. Per the germline V gene, CDR1 is SGHAT and CDR2 is FQNNGV. With V trimmed by 4 bases and J by 16 bases, 16 bases remained unmatched. The length of the CDR3 is 15 residues. The CDR3 bases are TGTGCCAGCAGCTCCTTGCTAGCGGGAGATCCTCAGCGCTTCTTC. Its protein product is CASSSLLAGDPQRFF. Full variable domain (missing parts from reference TRBV11-2 and TRBJ2-1): EAGVAQSPRYKIIEKRQSVAFWCNPISGHATLYWYQQILGQGPKLLIQFQNNGVVDDSQLPKDRFSAERLKGVDSTLKIQPAKLEDSAVYLCASSSLLAGDPQRFFGPGTRLTVL.

This clone has a handful of counts. The chain joins TRBV6-5 to TRBJ1-1; D gene ambiguous. From germline, CDR1 is MNHEY and CDR2 SVGAGI. This CDR3 spans 14 amino acids. The V end lost 2 bases, the J end lost 4 bases, and 11 bases lay between the germline ends. The CDR3: CASSYTGFGTEAFF. CDR3 nucleotides: TGTGCCAGCAGTTACACGGGGTTTGGCACTGAAGCTTTCTTT.

This clone was observed once. The chain links TRBV29-1 to TRBJ2-7; 8 nucleotides line up with TRBD1. The CDR3 spans 13 residues. The J segment lost 7 bases and the V segment lost 7 bases, leaving 12 bases of the junction unmatched. Germline CDR1 and CDR2: SQVTM and ANQGSEA. The CDR3 spells CSADGGTGREQYF. Written as DNA, the CDR3 is TGCAGCGCGGATGGGGGGACAGGAAGAGAGCAGTACTTC.

This clone was detected once. The rearrangement links TRBV4-2 to TRBJ1-2; 11 bases fit TRBD1. The CDR3 totals 16 residues. The ends lost 3 bases at V and 6 bases at J; junction bases unmatched: 9. Germline CDR1 is LGHNA and CDR2 is YNFKEQ. CDR3 sequence reads: CASSQGRTGGVDGYTF. The DNA for the CDR3 is TGTGCCAGCAGCCAGGGACGGACAGGGGGCGTTGATGGCTACACCTTC.